This is a list of T cell receptor beta chains from one sample in a study of identical twins. TCRdb re-called the 5' RACE reads with MiXCR, one entry per CDR3 protein. Of hundreds of thousands of distinct CDR3 sequences in the sample, 15% to 20% are singletons; the top ten hold around 14%. Another study also made use of these data, one on T cells expressing NK-cell markers.

Sequencing used PBMCs. Receptors were obtained from a woman younger than 30 in good health. Each CDR3 is given with its conserved first and last residue. The order of the fields is D gene, J gene, CDR3 length, V gene, clone size, CDR3 protein, CDR3 DNA. D genes are given only for firm matches. Part of the rows lack a size; the others show once, few, many or a class for expanded clones.

.	TRBJ2-1	15	TRBV7-2	few	CASSLSARPYNEQFF	TGTGCCAGCAGCTTATCGGCCCGACCTTACAATGAGCAGTTCTTC
.	TRBJ2-3	14	TRBV7-9	few	CASSYQGITDTQYF	TGTGCCAGCAGCTATCAGGGGATCACCGATACGCAGTATTTT
TRBD1	TRBJ2-7	14	TRBV5-1	.	CASSPQGASNEQYF	TGCGCCAGCAGCCCCCAGGGGGCCAGCAACGAGCAGTACTTC
.	TRBJ2-5	14	TRBV5-5	.	CASSSNGQRETQYF	TGTGCCAGCAGCTCTAACGGGCAGAGAGAGACCCAGTACTTC
TRBD2	TRBJ2-3	15	TRBV20-1	few	CSARDLERGNYREYF	TGCAGTGCTAGAGATCTCGAGCGGGGTAACTATAGGGAGTATTTT
.	TRBJ1-3	14	TRBV12-3/TRBV12-4	.	CASSLAVSGNTIYF	TGTGCCAGCAGTTTAGCAGTCTCTGGAAACACCATATATTTT
TRBD2	TRBJ2-3	14	TRBV29-1	.	CSVGTGLAGDTQYF	TGCAGCGTCGGAACGGGGCTAGCGGGAGATACGCAGTATTTT
TRBD1	TRBJ1-1	14	TRBV2	.	CASTRQGGRSGAFF	TGTGCCAGCACACGACAGGGGGGCCGTTCGGGAGCTTTCTTT
TRBD2	TRBJ2-1	15	TRBV3-1	.	CASSLLGLDHNEQFF	TGTGCCAGCAGCCTTCTGGGACTAGACCACAATGAGCAGTTCTTC
.	TRBJ1-1	14	TRBV7-9	few	CASSIPRGNTEAFF	TGTGCCAGCAGCATCCCCCGGGGGAACACTGAAGCTTTCTTT
.	TRBJ2-3	13	TRBV6-5	few	CASSYSHGDTQYF	TGTGCCAGCAGTTACTCGCACGGGGATACGCAGTATTTT
.	TRBJ2-5	16	TRBV6-1	.	CASSEEVLTFQETQYF	TGTGCCAGCAGTGAAGAGGTTCTTACGTTCCAGGAGACCCAGTACTTC
.	TRBJ2-7	15	TRBV7-2	.	CASSLSDSSTYEQYF	TGTGCCAGCAGCTTATCAGATAGCTCCACCTACGAGCAGTACTTC
.	TRBJ2-1	15	TRBV29-1	few	CSVVGRATSYNEQFF	TGCAGCGTTGTCGGCAGAGCAACCTCCTACAATGAGCAGTTCTTC
.	TRBJ2-1	16	TRBV27	few	CASSLVWRNINNEQFF	TGTGCCAGCAGTTTGGTTTGGCGGAATATTAACAATGAGCAGTTCTTC
TRBD1	TRBJ2-5	17	TRBV5-1	once	CASSIATGGFVQETQYF	TGCGCCAGCAGCATAGCTACAGGGGGTTTCGTCCAAGAGACCCAGTACTTC
.	TRBJ2-1	13	TRBV24-1	.	CATSDLSRDEQFF	TGTGCCACCAGTGATTTGTCTCGTGATGAGCAGTTCTTC
.	TRBJ2-7	15	TRBV13	few	CASSSQRGNNYEQYF	TGTGCCAGCAGCTCTCAACGCGGGAACAACTACGAGCAGTACTTC
TRBD1	TRBJ2-3	16	TRBV5-1	few	CASSPLTGLVTDTQYF	TGCGCCAGCAGCCCATTGACAGGGCTTGTAACAGATACGCAGTATTTT
TRBD2	TRBJ2-5	14	TRBV29-1	few	CSARVAGRKETQYF	TGCAGCGCTAGAGTAGCGGGGCGGAAAGAGACCCAGTACTTC
.	TRBJ2-7	12	TRBV7-9	.	CASSLAHREQYF	TGTGCCAGCAGCTTAGCTCATCGGGAGCAGTACTTC
.	TRBJ2-1	13	TRBV11-2	.	CAIEDTLYNEQFF	TGTGCCATAGAAGACACCTTATACAATGAGCAGTTCTTC
.	TRBJ1-1	16	TRBV5-5	.	CASSSGTGEGNTEAFF	TGTGCCAGCAGCTCCGGTACCGGGGAAGGGAACACTGAAGCTTTCTTT
.	TRBJ2-5	15	TRBV5-1	.	CASSLEGDNQETQYF	TGCGCCAGCAGCTTGGAGGGGGACAACCAAGAGACCCAGTACTTC
TRBD2	TRBJ2-1	16	TRBV7-2	.	CASSFQRGRASTEQFF	TGTGCCAGCAGCTTTCAGCGCGGGAGGGCCTCAACTGAGCAGTTCTTC
.	TRBJ2-7	17	TRBV5-1	.	CASSIGHLADWTYEQYF	TGCGCCAGCAGCATTGGTCATCTGGCGGACTGGACCTACGAGCAGTACTTC
TRBD1	TRBJ2-1	17	TRBV11-2	.	CASSLDLRGTAYNEQFF	TGTGCCAGCAGCTTAGATCTTAGGGGGACAGCATACAATGAGCAGTTCTTC
.	TRBJ1-1	13	TRBV20-1	few	CSAREDRYTEAFF	TGCAGTGCTAGGGAAGACAGGTACACTGAAGCTTTCTTT
.	TRBJ1-2	14	TRBV7-2	few	CASSLVHRAGGYTF	TGTGCCAGCAGCTTAGTACACAGGGCCGGCGGCTACACCTTC
TRBD2	TRBJ2-5	14	TRBV6-1	.	CASSDRTSGETQYF	TGTGCCAGCAGTGACCGGACTAGCGGAGAGACCCAGTACTTC
.	TRBJ2-3	15	TRBV10-3	few	CAISESNPGTDTQYF	TGTGCCATCAGTGAGTCGAATCCGGGAACAGATACGCAGTATTTT
.	TRBJ2-1	15	TRBV7-2	few	CASSLGGTPYNEQFF	TGTGCCAGCAGCTTAGGTGGGACACCCTACAATGAGCAGTTCTTC
.	TRBJ1-3	11	TRBV20-1	few	CSAGLLNTIYF	TGCAGTGCGGGGCTATTAAACACCATATATTTT
.	TRBJ2-5	14	TRBV6-1	few	CASSRRLIWETQYF	TGTGCCAGCAGTAGGAGATTAATATGGGAGACCCAGTACTTC
.	TRBJ1-2	14	TRBV5-1	few	CASSFQADFYGYTF	TGCGCCAGCAGCTTTCAAGCGGATTTCTATGGCTACACCTTC
TRBD2	TRBJ2-1	16	TRBV4-3	.	CASSQEQSGGYNEQFF	TGCGCCAGCAGCCAGGAGCAGAGCGGGGGGTACAATGAGCAGTTCTTC
.	TRBJ1-2	13	TRBV12-3/TRBV12-4	few	CASSFLLPYGYTF	TGTGCCAGCAGTTTTCTGTTACCCTATGGCTACACCTTC
.	TRBJ2-3	14	TRBV5-5	few	CASSLRGYADTQYF	TGTGCCAGCAGCCTTCGGGGGTATGCAGATACGCAGTATTTT
TRBD1	TRBJ2-5	13	TRBV19	few	CASSTDREETQYF	TGTGCCAGTAGTACAGACAGGGAAGAGACCCAGTACTTC
.	TRBJ2-3	18	TRBV20-1	.	CSARDDIELNHSTDTQYF	TGCAGTGCTAGGGACGACATAGAATTGAACCATAGCACAGATACGCAGTATTTT
TRBD2	TRBJ2-4	15	TRBV7-9	.	CASGVPGLGPNIQYF	TGTGCCAGCGGGGTCCCGGGACTAGGGCCGAACATTCAGTACTTC
TRBD1	TRBJ1-4	14	TRBV7-9	.	CASSRGQGIEKLFF	TGTGCCAGCAGCCGGGGACAGGGCATTGAAAAACTGTTTTTT
.	TRBJ1-5	13	TRBV7-9	few	CASSDGGTQPQHF	TGTGCCAGCAGCGACGGGGGTACTCAGCCCCAGCATTTT
.	TRBJ2-5	13	TRBV5-5	.	CASLGLSGETQYF	TGTGCCAGCTTGGGACTTTCTGGAGAGACCCAGTACTTC
TRBD2	TRBJ2-7	17	TRBV7-2	many	CASSQTLAGGPPYEQYF	TGTGCCAGCAGCCAAACTCTAGCGGGAGGGCCTCCCTACGAGCAGTACTTC
.	TRBJ2-7	15	TRBV13	.	CASTPSEREGYEQYF	TGTGCCAGCACCCCTTCGGAACGAGAGGGCTACGAGCAGTACTTC
TRBD1	TRBJ1-1	13	TRBV10-3	few	CAITGQGETEAFF	TGTGCCATCACCGGACAGGGGGAAACTGAAGCTTTCTTT
.	TRBJ2-1	13	TRBV5-1	many	CASSLGPDNEQFF	TGCGCCAGCAGCTTGGGTCCGGACAATGAGCAGTTCTTC
.	TRBJ1-6	13	TRBV12-3/TRBV12-4	.	CASSLSEDSPLHF	TGTGCCAGCAGTTTGAGTGAGGATTCACCCCTCCACTTT
TRBD2	TRBJ2-1	14	TRBV29-1	.	CSVSGLAPHNEQFF	TGCAGCGTTTCAGGACTAGCTCCCCACAATGAGCAGTTCTTC